These T cell receptor beta chains were read from a single sample in a study of T cell repertoires in ileal Crohn's disease. Profiling relied on immunoSEQ multiplex PCR, and the TCRdb table lists in-frame clones only, not all of them. This table has under 2,500 clones, 85% to 95% appearing once. The material sequenced was ileal tissue. The receptors were sampled from an adult with Crohn's disease. Each CDR3 is given without its conserved first and last residue. Fields, in order: V gene, J gene, D gene, CDR3 protein. The D gene is left open where the match is weak.

V: TRBV30; J: TRBJ1-2; D: .; CDR3: AWSVNTNYGYT
V: TRBV15; J: TRBJ1-4; D: .; CDR3: ATSRDRIEKLF
V: TRBV7-9; J: TRBJ2-1; D: .; CDR3: ASSLNTEQF
V: TRBV5-1; J: TRBJ1-5; D: TRBD1; CDR3: ASSSTGDFNQPQH
V: TRBV19; J: TRBJ1-5; D: .; CDR3: ASTRGNQPQH
V: TRBV7-7; J: TRBJ2-5; D: .; CDR3: ASSSPPQIETQY
V: TRBV11-2; J: TRBJ2-2; D: .; CDR3: ASSQNRGTANTGELF
V: TRBV19; J: TRBJ1-1; D: .; CDR3: ASIGTNRPEAF
V: TRBV5-4; J: TRBJ2-1; D: .; CDR3: ASSPAGQLLREQF
V: TRBV11-3; J: TRBJ2-3; D: .; CDR3: ASSLGRTETDTQY
V: TRBV6-1; J: TRBJ2-7; D: TRBD2; CDR3: ASSEAGLAEPYEQY
V: TRBV7-9; J: TRBJ1-2; D: .; CDR3: ASRGQVYGYT
V: TRBV19; J: TRBJ2-1; D: .; CDR3: ASCAGYYNEQF
V: TRBV6-1; J: TRBJ1-5; D: .; CDR3: ASSVGGTHSNQPQH
V: TRBV9; J: TRBJ2-3; D: TRBD2; CDR3: ASSEPAGGEDTRTDTQY
V: TRBV11-3; J: TRBJ2-1; D: TRBD2; CDR3: ASSPEAGYNEQF
V: TRBV6-5; J: TRBJ2-7; D: TRBD2; CDR3: ASSPRAGGVYEQY
V: TRBV18; J: TRBJ1-1; D: .; CDR3: ASSPQPKDEAF
V: TRBV7-9; J: TRBJ2-5; D: .; CDR3: ASSLGGQQETQY
V: TRBV6-5; J: TRBJ1-1; D: .; CDR3: ASRNKRWTEAF
V: TRBV2; J: TRBJ2-7; D: .; CDR3: ASRPGLYSDEQY
V: TRBV15; J: TRBJ2-3; D: TRBD1; CDR3: ATDRGTSTDTQY
V: TRBV7-9; J: TRBJ1-5; D: TRBD1; CDR3: ASTPGQSNQPQH
V: TRBV12-5; J: TRBJ1-2; D: .; CDR3: ASGLVRRQNYGYT
V: TRBV10-2; J: TRBJ2-2; D: TRBD1; CDR3: ASSDVGTGVGELF
V: TRBV6-6; J: TRBJ1-1; D: .; CDR3: ASSYFMNTEAF
V: TRBV6-1; J: TRBJ1-2; D: .; CDR3: ASSESGALYGYT
V: TRBV7-2; J: TRBJ1-2; D: .; CDR3: ASSFLRANYGYT
V: TRBV29-1; J: TRBJ1-2; D: .; CDR3: SVPHGHNYGYT
V: TRBV30; J: TRBJ1-5; D: .; CDR3: AWSASLMLGNQPQH